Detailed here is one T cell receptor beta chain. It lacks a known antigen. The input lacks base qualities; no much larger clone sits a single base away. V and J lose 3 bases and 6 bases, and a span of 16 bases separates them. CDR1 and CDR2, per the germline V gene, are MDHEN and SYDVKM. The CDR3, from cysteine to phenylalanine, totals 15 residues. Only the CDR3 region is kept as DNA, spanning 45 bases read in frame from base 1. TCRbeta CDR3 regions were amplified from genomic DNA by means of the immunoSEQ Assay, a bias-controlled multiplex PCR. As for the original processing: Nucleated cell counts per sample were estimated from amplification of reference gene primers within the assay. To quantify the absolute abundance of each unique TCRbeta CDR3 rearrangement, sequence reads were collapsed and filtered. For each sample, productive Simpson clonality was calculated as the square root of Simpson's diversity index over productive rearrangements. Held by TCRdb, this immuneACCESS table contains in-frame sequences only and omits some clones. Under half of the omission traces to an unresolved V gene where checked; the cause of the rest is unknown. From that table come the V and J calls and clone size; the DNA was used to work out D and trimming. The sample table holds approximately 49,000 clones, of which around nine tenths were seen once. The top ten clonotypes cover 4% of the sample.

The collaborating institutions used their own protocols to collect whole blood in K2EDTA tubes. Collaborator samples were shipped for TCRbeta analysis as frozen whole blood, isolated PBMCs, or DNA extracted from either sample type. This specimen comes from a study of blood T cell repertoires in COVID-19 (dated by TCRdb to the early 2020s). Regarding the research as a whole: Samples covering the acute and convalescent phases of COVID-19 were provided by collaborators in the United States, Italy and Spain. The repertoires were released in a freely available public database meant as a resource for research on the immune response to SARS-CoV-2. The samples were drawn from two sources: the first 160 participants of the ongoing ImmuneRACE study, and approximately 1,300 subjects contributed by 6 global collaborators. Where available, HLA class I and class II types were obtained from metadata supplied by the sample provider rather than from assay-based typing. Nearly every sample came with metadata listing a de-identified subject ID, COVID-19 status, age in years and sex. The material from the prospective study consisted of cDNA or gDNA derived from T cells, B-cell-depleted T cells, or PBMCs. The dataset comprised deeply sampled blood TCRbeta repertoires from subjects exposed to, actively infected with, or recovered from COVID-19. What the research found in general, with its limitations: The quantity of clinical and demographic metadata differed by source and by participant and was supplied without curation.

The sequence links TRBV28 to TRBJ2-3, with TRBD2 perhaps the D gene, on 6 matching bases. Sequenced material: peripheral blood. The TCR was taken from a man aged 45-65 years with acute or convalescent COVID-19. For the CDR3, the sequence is CASSFRGVGGDTQYF. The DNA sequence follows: TGTGCCAGCAGTTTTAGAGGGGTTGGGGGGGATACGCAGTATTTT.